What follows describes a single TCR beta chain. This CDR3 region has 14 residues. V lost 0 bases and J 3 bases, leaving 8 bases between the germline ends. CDR1 is MNHNS and CDR2 is SASEGT in the germline V gene. The data were obtained in a study of blood T cell repertoires in COVID-19. The table came from immunoSEQ multiplex PCR; TCRdb's copy has only in-frame clones and leaves some out. The table has under 100,000 clones, roughly nine tenths seen once. The specimen sequenced was peripheral blood. This clonotype was obtained from a male donor with acute or convalescent COVID-19. This chain joins TRBV6-1 and TRBJ1-1; tentative D call: TRBD1 (6 bases). The CDR3 here is CASSEAPGDTEAFF. In DNA, the CDR3 is TGTGCCAGCAGTGAAGCGCCAGGGGACACTGAAGCTTTCTTT.